This TCR beta chain was found in a study of molecular identifiers for immune sequencing clone quantification. TCRdb reprocessed the PCR reads with MiXCR, giving one entry per CDR3 protein. The sample holds around 480,000 distinct CDR3 sequences, roughly 26% seen once. Source material for naive CD8 libraries was roughly 18,000 to 1,100,000 sorted cells, with 10%, 30% or 50% RNA. The sequencing sample was made of naive CD8+ T cells from blood, with Jurkat cell RNA spiked in. The subset: FACS-sorted CD8+CD4-CCR7+CD45RA+ naive T cells. The receptor's source is a human donor in good health. Some libraries in this study had Jurkat cell RNA spiked in.

The CDR3 nucleotides read TGTGCCAGTAGTAATTGGGACAGGGTAGATGAGCAGTACTTC. Translating gives CASSNWDRVDEQYF. The chain combines TRBV19 with TRBJ2-7; 9 bases line up with TRBD1. The CDR3 is 14 residues long. Germline V gene data show CDR1 as LNHDA and CDR2 as SQIVND (reference sequence). Unmatched junction bases numbered 8, after V lost 4 bases and J lost 7 bases.